This entry lists 28 T cell receptor beta chains sequenced from one sample in a study of blood T cells in healthy people across ages. Next came a second PCR, run for about 7 to 12 cycles, which used a sample-barcoded 5' primer along with a J-beta primer mix. TCRdb passed the 5' RACE reads through MiXCR, listing each CDR3 protein once. In the table there are hundreds of thousands of distinct CDR3 sequences, around 32% of which are singletons. The sample taken for sequencing was blood. These TCRs come from a woman aged 80 or over in good health.

This chain uses TRBV12-3 or TRBV12-4 with TRBJ1-2; the D gene is possibly TRBD1 (6 bases). Trimming cost V 5 bases and J 8 bases, with 15 bases left between them. This CDR3 spans 13 amino acids. The CDR3 nucleotides are TGTGCCAGCAGTCTATGGGGCAGGGGAGGCTACACCTTC. Encoded protein: CASSLWGRGGYTF.

The rearrangement links TRBV20-1 to TRBJ2-3; 7 nucleotides agree with TRBD1. This CDR3 is built from 14 residues. V shed 8 bases and J 2 bases; nucleotides not matched to a gene: 10. In germline, CDR1 is DFQATT, CDR2 SNEGSKA (reference sequence). CDR3 residues: CSFVPGQNTDTQYF. For the CDR3, the DNA is TGCAGTTTTGTACCGGGACAGAACACAGATACGCAGTATTTT.

The sample holds many counts of this clonotype. CDR3 coding DNA: TGTGCCAGCAGCCCCGTGCGGGGGCCCTACAATGAGCAGTTCTTC. This gives the protein CASSPVRGPYNEQFF. The rearrangement uses TRBV7-2 and TRBJ2-1; D perhaps matches TRBD2 (7 bases). Germline loops: CDR1 SGHTA, CDR2 FQGNSA. Trimming removed 5 bases from V and 2 bases from J, with 13 bases in between. This CDR3 spans 15 amino acids.

V usage is TRBV27 and J usage is TRBJ2-2; 15 nucleotides line up with TRBD2. The CDR3 has 16 amino acids. Germline V gene sequence: CDR1 MNHEY, CDR2 SMNVEV (reference sequence). V gave up 6 bases and J gave up 4 bases; unmatched junction bases: 3. CDR3 sequence: CASSLGLAGGTGELFF. CDR3 in DNA: TGTGCCAGCAGCCTGGGACTAGCGGGGGGCACCGGGGAGCTGTTTTTT.

CDR3 DNA: TGCGCCAGCAGCCTGCCTGGCGCAGGCTTCACTGAAGCTTTCTTT. This codes for CASSLPGAGFTEAFF. V gene TRBV5-1 combines with J gene TRBJ1-1; D gene ambiguous. This CDR3 region has 15 residues. The V and J ends lost 4 bases and 4 bases respectively, with 17 bases between them. Per the germline V gene, CDR1 is SGHRS and CDR2 is YFSETQ.

This clonotype was detected once. A much larger clone lies a single base off, so this may be a read error. The V call is TRBV12-5, the J call TRBJ2-5; TRBD1 agrees at 9 bases. The DNA end lines up better with TRBJ2-1; the J call may be wrong. Germline V gives CDR1 LGHNT, CDR2 FRNRAP. This CDR3 has 17 residues. The CDR3 region is CASGLVTGTGLQETQFF. In DNA, the CDR3 is TGTGCTAGTGGTTTGGTAACCGGGACAGGGTTGCAAGAGACCCAGTTCTTC.

The V and J genes are TRBV12-3 or TRBV12-4 and TRBJ1-1; D possibly corresponds to TRBD1 (5 bases). V shed 7 bases and J shed 0 bases, with 15 bases lying between them. This CDR3 spans 15 amino acids. As DNA, the CDR3 is TGTGCCAGCATCCCTTCGGGAGGGGTGAACACTGAAGCTTTCTTT. Translation gives CASIPSGGVNTEAFF.

This clonotype was seen more than once but under ten times. The chain couples TRBV28 to TRBJ1-5; 7 nucleotides match TRBD1. J gave up 2 bases and V 4 bases, and 11 bases lay outside the gene matches. CDR3 length: 17 amino acids. From germline, CDR1 is MDHEN and CDR2 SYDVKM. The CDR3 DNA reads TGTGCCAGCAGTTCTCTGACCGGGACAGTCGGCAATCAGCCCCAGCATTTT. It yields the protein CASSSLTGTVGNQPQHF.

Remarks on this clonotype: A much bigger clone sits one base away, suggesting this may be a read error. The chain couples TRBV6-6 to TRBJ2-1; TRBD2 agrees at 7 bases. The CDR3 runs 12 residues. The V gene's germline CDR1 is MNHNY and CDR2 SVGAGI (reference sequence). V was clipped by 8 bases and J by 13 bases; unmatched bases: 11. As DNA, the CDR3 is TGTGCCAGCTTTCGCGGGAGAGAGACCCAGTTCTTC. It codes for CASFRGRETQFF.

This clonotype was counted many times. The V gene is TRBV12-3 or TRBV12-4, the J gene TRBJ1-2; possibly TRBD1 for D (6 bases). V was shortened by 5 bases and J by 2 bases, with 12 bases between the two germline ends. This CDR3 contains 14 residues. The CDR3 region has the DNA TGTGCCAGCAGTGAGACAGGCTTAAACTATGGCTACACCTTC. It specifies CASSETGLNYGYTF.

The V call is TRBV20-1, the J call TRBJ1-4; D call uncertain. Germline values: CDR1 DFQATT, CDR2 SNEGSKA (reference sequence). Trimming cost V 3 bases and J 2 bases, with 13 bases left between them. CDR3 size: 15 residues. DNA of the CDR3: TGCAGTGCTAGTGTCCCCTCCGCCACTAATGAAAAACTGTTTTTT. Encoded protein: CSASVPSATNEKLFF.

This sequence joins TRBV25-1 and TRBJ2-3; unclear D gene. The germline V gene has CDR1 MGHDK and CDR2 SYGVNS. The V end lost 1 base, the J end lost 3 bases, and 11 bases lay between the germline ends. This CDR3 has 15 amino acids. The CDR3 is CASSESMGYTDTQYF. The CDR3, as DNA: TGTGCCAGCAGTGAATCTATGGGTTATACAGATACGCAGTATTTT.

The chain uses TRBV10-3 and TRBJ2-3; TRBD2 matches at 8 bases. The V gene end was trimmed by 7 bases and the J gene end by 6 bases; junction bases not matched to a gene: 6. In germline, CDR1 is ENHRY, CDR2 SYGVKD. This CDR3 comprises 13 residues. CDR3 loop: CAIMQREKDTQYF. DNA of the CDR3: TGTGCCATCATGCAGCGGGAGAAGGATACGCAGTATTTT.

This clonotype was seen at least ten times. The chain is built from TRBV7-2 and TRBJ1-2, with TRBD1 as a possible D gene (5 bases). V was pared by 4 bases and J by 0 bases, with 9 bases between. The CDR3 contains 14 residues. Germline V gives CDR1 SGHTA, CDR2 FQGNSA. The CDR3 nucleotides are TGTGCCAGCAGCTGGAGGACAACTAACTATGGCTACACCTTC. It codes for CASSWRTTNYGYTF.

In the case of this clonotype: It may be a read error: a sequence one base away is much more abundant. This likely comes from a read error, as the CDR3 has no conserved phenylalanine or tryptophan at its end. The DNA is left out, because the CDR3 cannot be placed on it with certainty; the CDR3 is given as TCRdb lists it. This sequence joins TRBV29-1 and TRBJ1-2. The CDR3 totals 12 residues, both ends included. Germline CDR1 and CDR2: SQVTM and ANQGSEA. The CDR3: CSGEGRPYGYTC.

Of note for this clonotype: This clone may be a read error of a much larger clone one base away. V and J are TRBV25-1 and TRBJ2-1; 7 nucleotides match TRBD2. The last part of the DNA fits TRBJ2-7 better; the J call may be wrong. Looked up from germline, CDR1 is MGHDK and CDR2 is SYGVNS. The CDR3 has 16 residues. CDR3 sequence reads: CASSDPGGSSYNEQYF. The CDR3 DNA sequence: TGTGCCAGCAGTGACCCGGGGGGAAGCTCCTACAATGAGCAGTACTTC.

This clonotype was detected many times. The rearrangement links TRBV28 to TRBJ2-7; tentatively, D is TRBD1 (6 bases). The CDR3 is 12 amino acids. Germline V gene lookup returns CDR1 MDHEN and CDR2 SYDVKM. Trimming took 9 bases from V and 1 from J, leaving 10 bases between them. CDR3 amino acids: CASLRGSYEQYF. In nucleotides, the CDR3 is TGTGCCAGTTTAAGGGGGTCCTACGAGCAGTACTTC.

The rearrangement joins TRBV30 to TRBJ2-1; 10 nucleotides line up with TRBD1. Per germline, CDR1 GTSNPN and CDR2 SVGIG (reference sequence). V lost 2 bases to trimming and J lost 7 bases; unmatched junction nucleotides: 8. This CDR3 has 15 residues. The CDR3 sequence: CAWSSSGTGVNEQFF. The CDR3 DNA is TGTGCCTGGAGTTCATCCGGGACAGGGGTTAATGAGCAGTTCTTC. Full variable domain (missing parts from reference TRBV30 and TRBJ2-1): SQTIHQWPATLVQPVGSPLSLECTVEGTSNPNLYWYRQAAGRGLQLLFYSVGIGQISSEVPQNLSASRPQDRQFILSSKKLLLSDSGFYLCAWSSSGTGVNEQFFGPGTRLTVL.

This clonotype was counted only a few times. This chain connects TRBV9 to TRBJ1-1; D remains ambiguous. The CDR3 is 16 amino acids. V was clipped by 6 bases and J by 2 bases, with 20 bases between them. In germline, CDR1 is SGDLS, CDR2 YYNGEE. This CDR3 reads CASTPPGLSLNTEAFF. The CDR3 nucleotides are TGTGCCAGCACCCCCCCGGGGTTGAGTCTCAACACTGAAGCTTTCTTT.

This clonotype was seen a handful of times. This sequence joins TRBV4-2 and TRBJ2-2; a possible D gene is TRBD1 (6 bases). The CDR3 spans 17 residues. Germline V gives CDR1 LGHNA, CDR2 YNFKEQ. V was shortened by 4 bases and J by 5 bases, with 20 bases between the two germline ends. The chain's CDR3 is CASSPTKGDGWTGELFF. In nucleotides, the CDR3 is TGTGCCAGCAGCCCAACAAAGGGGGATGGGTGGACCGGGGAGCTGTTTTTT.

This clonotype was recorded a few times. Given a much more abundant clone one base away, this may be a read error. The chain joins TRBV20-1 to TRBJ2-5; D may be TRBD2 (6 bases). CDR3 size: 10 residues. In germline, CDR1 is DFQATT, CDR2 SNEGSKA (reference sequence). Trimming left V 7 bases short and J 11 bases short, with 14 bases between. The DNA of the CDR3 is TGCAGTGGGGGGGTCCATGAGCAGTACTTC. As protein: CSGGVHEQYF.

This clonotype appeared once. This clone may be a read error of a much larger clone one base away. The chain combines TRBV9 with TRBJ2-1; 9 bases line up with TRBD2. The J segment lost 6 bases and the V segment lost 7 bases, leaving 11 bases of the junction unmatched. The CDR3 is 15 amino acids. Germline CDR1 and CDR2: SGDLS and YYNGEE. The CDR3, as DNA: TGTGCCAGCGGCGATAGCGGGGGTATTCGCAATGAGCAGTTCTTC. Translated, it gives CASGDSGGIRNEQFF.

This clonotype occurred a few times. V and J are TRBV5-1 and TRBJ2-3, with 7 bases matching TRBD1. Germline V gene lookup returns CDR1 SGHRS and CDR2 YFSETQ. The CDR3 is made up of 14 amino acids. The junction had 3 bases not matched to a gene; V was cut back by 3 bases and J by 2 bases. CDR3 in DNA: TGCGCCAGCAGCTGGGGGACAGACACAGATACGCAGTATTTT. Its protein product is CASSWGTDTDTQYF.

The CDR3 sequence is CASSVLPGTPTNTGELFF. DNA of the CDR3: TGTGCCAGCAGCGTCCTCCCCGGGACACCCACGAACACCGGGGAGCTGTTTTTT. The genes are TRBV9 and TRBJ2-2; perhaps TRBD1 as D (6 bases). CDR1 SGDLS and CDR2 YYNGEE come from the germline V gene. Trimming stripped 2 bases from V and 0 bases from J, with 17 bases between. The CDR3 runs to 18 residues.

This clonotype was observed at least ten times. The J gene is TRBJ2-1, the V gene TRBV6-5; a possible D gene is TRBD1 (7 bases). Germline V CDR1 and CDR2: MNHEY, SVGAGI. V was pared by 10 bases and J by 8 bases, with 21 bases between. The CDR3 contains 14 residues. In DNA form, the CDR3 reads TGTGCCATCAGCAGGGGGGCCCCTGGTGATGAGCAGTTCTTC. Translated: CAISRGAPGDEQFF.

This clonotype was recorded a few times. This chain joins TRBV30 and TRBJ1-5, with TRBD1 identical over 10 bases. Germline V gives CDR1 GTSNPN, CDR2 SVGIG (reference sequence). This CDR3 has 15 residues. V was clipped by 5 bases and J by 4 bases; unmatched bases: 8. CDR3 nucleotide sequence: TGTGCCTGGGGGACCGGGACAGGGGCTAATCAGCCCCAGCATTTT. It translates to CAWGTGTGANQPQHF. The complete variable domain, with remaining parts taken from reference TRBV30 and TRBJ1-5, reads SQTIHQWPATLVQPVGSPLSLECTVEGTSNPNLYWYRQAAGRGLQLLFYSVGIGQISSEVPQNLSASRPQDRQFILSSKKLLLSDSGFYLCAWGTGTGANQPQHFGDGTRLSIL.

V usage is TRBV2 and J usage is TRBJ1-5, with D hard to call. Trimming pared 4 bases from V and 4 bases from J, leaving 11 bases between. The germline V gene encodes CDR1 SNHLY and CDR2 FYNNEI. The CDR3 contains 14 residues. This CDR3 is CASSVVQVNQPQHF. In nucleotides, the CDR3 is TGTGCCAGCAGTGTTGTCCAGGTTAATCAGCCCCAGCATTTT. Full variable domain (remainder filled in from reference TRBV2 and TRBJ1-5): EPEVTQTPSHQVTQMGQEVILRCVPISNHLYFYWYRQILGQKVEFLVSFYNNEISEKSEIFDDQFSVERPDGSNFTLKIRSTKLEDSAMYFCASSVVQVNQPQHFGDGTRLSIL.

This clonotype was seen ten or more times. The rearrangement links TRBV4-1 to TRBJ2-6; a weak D match, TRBD1 (6 bases). Germline V lookup: CDR1 MGHRA, CDR2 YSYEKL. The CDR3 runs to 18 residues. The V gene lost 0 bases and the J gene lost 0 bases, with 12 bases spanning the gap. The CDR3 bases are TGCGCCAGCAGCCAAGATCGGGACATGGCCTCTGGGGCCAACGTCCTGACTTTC. It yields the protein CASSQDRDMASGANVLTF.